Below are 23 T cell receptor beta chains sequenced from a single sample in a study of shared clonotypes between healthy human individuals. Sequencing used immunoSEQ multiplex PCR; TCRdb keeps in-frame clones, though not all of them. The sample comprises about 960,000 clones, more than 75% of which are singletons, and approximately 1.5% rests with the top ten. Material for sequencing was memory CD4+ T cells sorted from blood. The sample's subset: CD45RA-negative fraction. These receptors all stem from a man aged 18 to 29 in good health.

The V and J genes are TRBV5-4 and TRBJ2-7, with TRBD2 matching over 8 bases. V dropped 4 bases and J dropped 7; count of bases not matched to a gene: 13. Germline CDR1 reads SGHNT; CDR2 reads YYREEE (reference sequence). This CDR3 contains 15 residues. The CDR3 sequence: CASSRNLAGNGEQYF. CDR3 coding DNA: TGTGCCAGCAGCCGTAATCTAGCGGGTAATGGTGAGCAGTACTTC.

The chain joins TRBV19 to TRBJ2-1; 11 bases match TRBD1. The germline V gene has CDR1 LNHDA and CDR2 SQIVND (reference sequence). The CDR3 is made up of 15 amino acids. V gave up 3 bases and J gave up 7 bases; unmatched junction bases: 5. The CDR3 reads CASSIPGTGGNEQFF. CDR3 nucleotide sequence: TGTGCCAGTAGTATTCCAGGGACAGGGGGAAATGAGCAGTTCTTC.

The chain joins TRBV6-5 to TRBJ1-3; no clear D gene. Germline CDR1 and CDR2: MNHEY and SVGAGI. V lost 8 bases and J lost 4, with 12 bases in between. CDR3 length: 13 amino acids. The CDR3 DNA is TGTGCCAGCCATCCCCCGGGGGGAAACACCATATATTTT. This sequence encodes CASHPPGGNTIYF.

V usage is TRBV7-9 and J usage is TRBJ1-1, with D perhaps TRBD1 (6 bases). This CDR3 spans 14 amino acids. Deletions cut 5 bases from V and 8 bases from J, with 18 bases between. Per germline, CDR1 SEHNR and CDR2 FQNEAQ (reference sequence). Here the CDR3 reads CASSTHTGDREAFF. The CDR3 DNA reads TGTGCCAGCAGCACCCACACGGGAGACAGGGAAGCTTTCTTT.

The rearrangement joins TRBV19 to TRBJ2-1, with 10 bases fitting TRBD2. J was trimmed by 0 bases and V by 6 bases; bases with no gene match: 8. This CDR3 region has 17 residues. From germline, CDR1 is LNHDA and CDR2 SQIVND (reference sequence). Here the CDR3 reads CASRRTSGAHSYNEQFF. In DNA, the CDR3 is TGTGCCAGTAGGAGGACTAGCGGAGCCCACTCCTACAATGAGCAGTTCTTC.

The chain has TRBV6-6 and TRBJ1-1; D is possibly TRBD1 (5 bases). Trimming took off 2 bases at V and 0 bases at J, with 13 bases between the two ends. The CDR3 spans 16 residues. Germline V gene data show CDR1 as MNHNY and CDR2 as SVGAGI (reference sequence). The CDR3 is CASSYGDGLMNTEAFF. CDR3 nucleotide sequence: TGTGCCAGCAGTTACGGGGACGGACTTATGAACACTGAAGCTTTCTTT.

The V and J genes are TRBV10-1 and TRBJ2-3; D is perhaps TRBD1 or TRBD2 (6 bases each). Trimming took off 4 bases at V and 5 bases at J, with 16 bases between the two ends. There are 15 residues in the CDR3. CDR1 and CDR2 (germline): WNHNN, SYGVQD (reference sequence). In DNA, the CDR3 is TGCGCCAGCAGTGCCAGCCTCCGGGGGCAAGATACGCAGTATTTT. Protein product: CASSASLRGQDTQYF.

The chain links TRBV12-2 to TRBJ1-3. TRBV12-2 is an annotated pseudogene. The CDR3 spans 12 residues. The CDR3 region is CASRLTRNTIYF. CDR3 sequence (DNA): TGTGCAAGTCGCTTAACTAGAAACACCATATATTTT.

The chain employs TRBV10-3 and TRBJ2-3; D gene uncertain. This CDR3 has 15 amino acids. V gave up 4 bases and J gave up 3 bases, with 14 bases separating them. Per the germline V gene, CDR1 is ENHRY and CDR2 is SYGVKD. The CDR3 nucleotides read TGTGCCATCAGTGGGCAAGTTGTAGGTACAGATACGCAGTATTTT. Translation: CAISGQVVGTDTQYF.

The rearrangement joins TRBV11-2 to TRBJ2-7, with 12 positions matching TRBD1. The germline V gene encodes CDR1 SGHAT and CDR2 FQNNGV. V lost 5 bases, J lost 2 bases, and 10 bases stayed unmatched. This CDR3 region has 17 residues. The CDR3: CASSPTGTGGLTYEQYF. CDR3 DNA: TGTGCCAGCAGCCCAACCGGGACAGGGGGCTTAACCTACGAGCAGTACTTC. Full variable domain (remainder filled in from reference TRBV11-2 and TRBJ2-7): EAGVAQSPRYKIIEKRQSVAFWCNPISGHATLYWYQQILGQGPKLLIQFQNNGVVDDSQLPKDRFSAERLKGVDSTLKIQPAKLEDSAVYLCASSPTGTGGLTYEQYFGPGTRLTVT.

CDR3 region: CASRQGRAYEQYF. CDR3 sequence (DNA): TGTGCCAGCAGACAGGGACGAGCCTACGAGCAGTACTTC. This chain links TRBV6-5 with TRBJ2-7; possible D gene TRBD1, 6 bases. Trimming removed 6 bases at V and 2 bases at J, with 11 bases between. This CDR3 is 13 amino acids long. Germline V gives CDR1 MNHEY, CDR2 SVGAGI.

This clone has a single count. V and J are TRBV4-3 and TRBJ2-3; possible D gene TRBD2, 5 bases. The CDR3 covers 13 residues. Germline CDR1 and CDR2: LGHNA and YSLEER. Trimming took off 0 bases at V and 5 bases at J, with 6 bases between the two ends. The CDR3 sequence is CASSQERVDTQYF. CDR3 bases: TGCGCCAGCAGCCAAGAGCGGGTAGATACGCAGTATTTT.

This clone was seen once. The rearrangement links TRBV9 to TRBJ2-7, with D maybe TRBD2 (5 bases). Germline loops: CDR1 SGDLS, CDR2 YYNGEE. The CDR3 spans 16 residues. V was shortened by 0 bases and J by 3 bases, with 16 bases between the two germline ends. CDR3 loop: CASSVGLSVGYYEQYF. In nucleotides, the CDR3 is TGTGCCAGCAGCGTAGGACTATCCGTCGGGTACTACGAGCAGTACTTC. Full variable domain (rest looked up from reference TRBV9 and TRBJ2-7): DSGVTQTPKHLITATGQRVTLRCSPRSGDLSVYWYQQSLDQGLQFLIQYYNGEERAKGNILERFSAQQFPDLHSELNLSSLELGDSALYFCASSVGLSVGYYEQYFGPGTRLTVT.

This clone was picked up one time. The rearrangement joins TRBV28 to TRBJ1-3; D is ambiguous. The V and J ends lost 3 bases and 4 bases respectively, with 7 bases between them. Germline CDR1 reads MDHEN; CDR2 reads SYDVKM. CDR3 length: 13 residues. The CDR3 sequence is CASSLPRGNTIYF. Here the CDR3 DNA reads TGTGCCAGCAGTTTGCCCCGCGGAAACACCATATATTTT.

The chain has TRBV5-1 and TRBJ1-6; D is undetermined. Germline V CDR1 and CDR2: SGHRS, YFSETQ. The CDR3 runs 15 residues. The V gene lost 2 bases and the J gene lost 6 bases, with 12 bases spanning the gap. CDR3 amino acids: CASSLDAGLNSPLHF. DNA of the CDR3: TGCGCCAGCAGCTTAGATGCAGGCCTTAATTCACCCCTCCACTTT. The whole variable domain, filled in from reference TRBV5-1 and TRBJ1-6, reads KAGVTQTPRYLIKTRGQQVTLSCSPISGHRSVSWYQQTPGQGLQFLFEYFSETQRNKGNFPGRFSGRQFSNSRSEMNVSTLELGDSALYLCASSLDAGLNSPLHFGNGTRLTVT.

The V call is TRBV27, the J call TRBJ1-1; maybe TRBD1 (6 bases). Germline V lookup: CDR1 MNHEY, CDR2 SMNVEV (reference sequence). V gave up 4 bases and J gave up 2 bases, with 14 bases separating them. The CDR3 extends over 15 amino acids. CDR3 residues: CASSSAGTPNTEAFF. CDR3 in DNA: TGTGCCAGCAGTTCAGCCGGGACACCAAACACTGAAGCTTTCTTT.

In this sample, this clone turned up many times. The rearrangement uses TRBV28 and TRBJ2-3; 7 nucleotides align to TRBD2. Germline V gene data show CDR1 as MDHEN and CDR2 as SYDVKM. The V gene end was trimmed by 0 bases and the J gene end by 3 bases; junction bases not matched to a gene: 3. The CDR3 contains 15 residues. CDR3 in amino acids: CASSLWGGGTDTQYF. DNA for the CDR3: TGTGCCAGCAGTTTATGGGGCGGGGGAACAGATACGCAGTATTTT.

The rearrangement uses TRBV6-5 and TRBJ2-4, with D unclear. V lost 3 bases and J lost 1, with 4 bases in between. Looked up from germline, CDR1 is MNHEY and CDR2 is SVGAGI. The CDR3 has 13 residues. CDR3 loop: CASSYTAKNIQYF. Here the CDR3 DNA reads TGTGCCAGCAGTTATACGGCCAAAAACATTCAGTACTTC.

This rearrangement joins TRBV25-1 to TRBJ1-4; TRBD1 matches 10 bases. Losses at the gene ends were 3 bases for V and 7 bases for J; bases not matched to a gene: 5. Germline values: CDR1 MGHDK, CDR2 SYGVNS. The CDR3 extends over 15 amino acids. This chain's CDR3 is CASSDLRDRGEKLFF. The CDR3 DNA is TGTGCCAGCAGTGACCTCCGGGACAGGGGTGAAAAACTGTTTTTT.

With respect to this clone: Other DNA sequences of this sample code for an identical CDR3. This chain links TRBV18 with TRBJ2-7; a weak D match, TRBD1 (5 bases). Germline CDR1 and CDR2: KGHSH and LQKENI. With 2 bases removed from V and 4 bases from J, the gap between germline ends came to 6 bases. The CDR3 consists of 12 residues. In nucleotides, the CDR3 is TGTGCCAGCTCACCAGGGGCTTACGAGCAGTACTTC. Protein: CASSPGAYEQYF.

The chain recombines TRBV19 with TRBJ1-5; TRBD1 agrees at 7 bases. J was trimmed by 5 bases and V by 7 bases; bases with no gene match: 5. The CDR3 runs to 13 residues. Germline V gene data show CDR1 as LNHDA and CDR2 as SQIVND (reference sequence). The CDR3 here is CASKDTGDQPQHF. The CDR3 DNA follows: TGTGCCAGTAAAGATACAGGGGATCAGCCCCAGCATTTT. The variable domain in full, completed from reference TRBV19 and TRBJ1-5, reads DGGITQSPKYLFRKEGQNVTLSCEQNLNHDAMYWYRQDPGQGLRLIYYSQIVNDFQKGDIAEGYSVSREKKESFPLTVTSAQKNPTAFYLCASKDTGDQPQHFGDGTRLSIL.

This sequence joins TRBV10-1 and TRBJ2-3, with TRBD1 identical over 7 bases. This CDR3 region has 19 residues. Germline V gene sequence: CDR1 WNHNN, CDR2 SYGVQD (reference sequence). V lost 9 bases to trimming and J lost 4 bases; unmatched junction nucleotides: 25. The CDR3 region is CASERTQGLSGRNADTQYF. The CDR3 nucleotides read TGCGCCAGTGAGCGAACACAGGGGCTATCAGGGCGAAATGCAGATACGCAGTATTTT.

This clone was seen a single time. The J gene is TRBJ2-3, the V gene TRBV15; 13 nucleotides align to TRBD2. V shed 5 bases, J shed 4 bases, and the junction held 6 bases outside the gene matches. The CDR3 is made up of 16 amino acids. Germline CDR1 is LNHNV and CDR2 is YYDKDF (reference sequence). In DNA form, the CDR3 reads TGTGCCACCAGCCGCGGGACTAGCGGGAATTCAGATACGCAGTATTTT. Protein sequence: CATSRGTSGNSDTQYF.